These 5 T cell receptor gamma chains originate from one sample sequenced in a study of gamma delta lymphoproliferative disorders and STAT genes. PBMCs from patients and controls supplied the genomic DNA for sequencing. TCRdb re-called clones from the multiplex PCR reads using CATT. Here the sample spans 1,500 to 2,000 gamma-chain clones, almost 10% being singletons. Sequenced sample: blood. Every receptor here comes from a human donor in good health.

This clone is termed medium-sized. This chain links TRGV10 with TRGJ1 or TRGJ2. As TCRdb names no J gene, one was assigned here on the basis of a DNA match to germline. TRGV10 is sorted into the ORF group, with uncertain function. After removal of 9 bases from V and 1 base from J, the junction contained 4 bases not matched to a gene. The CDR3 has 12 residues. In nucleotides, the CDR3 is TGTGCTGCGTGCCCAAATTATTATAAGAAACTCTTT. This translates into CAACPNYYKKLF.

The chain links TRGV3 to TRGJ1 or TRGJ2. TCRdb is silent on the J gene; assignment here came from matching the DNA to germline. The V segment lost 6 bases and the J segment 11 bases; nucleotides outside the gene matches: 10. Germline assignment: CDR1 VTNTFY and CDR2 YDVSTARD (reference sequence). CDR3 length: 11 residues. CDR3 nucleotide sequence: TGTGCCACCTGGAAGGAACTGCAGAAACTCTTT. This encodes CATWKELQKLF.

The rearrangement links TRGV2 to TRGJ1 or TRGJ2. No J gene was available from TCRdb, and it was assigned here by a germline match of the DNA. The CDR3 is 11 residues long. Per germline, CDR1 EGSNGY and CDR2 YDSYNSKV. V shed 6 bases, J shed 5 bases, and the junction held 4 bases outside the gene matches. The CDR3 loop is CATWTHYKKLF. In DNA form, the CDR3 reads TGTGCCACCTGGACACATTATAAGAAACTCTTT.

In its sample, this clone is medium-sized. The chain has TRGV4 and TRGJ1 or TRGJ2. Here the J gene came from matching the DNA to germline, since TCRdb omits it. The CDR3 runs to 13 residues. Trimming removed 0 bases from V and 4 bases from J; junction bases left unmatched: 3. Germline assignment: CDR1 EGSTGY and CDR2 YDSYTSSV. The DNA for the CDR3 is TGTGCCACCTGGGATGGGGGGTATTATAAGAAACTCTTT. Translating gives CATWDGGYYKKLF.

In its sample, this clone ranks as medium-sized. The chain uses TRGV4 and TRGJ1 or TRGJ2. No J gene is reported in TCRdb; it was inferred here by comparing the DNA with germline. CDR1 is EGSTGY, CDR2 YDSYTSSV, per germline. Unmatched junction bases numbered 5, after V lost 2 bases and J lost 4 bases. This CDR3 comprises 13 residues. The CDR3: CATWDDEYYKKLF. The CDR3 DNA reads TGTGCCACCTGGGATGATGAATATTATAAGAAACTCTTT.